These 28 T cell receptor beta chains were sequenced from one sample in a study of PD-1 blockade in classical Hodgkin lymphoma. Described time point: newly diagnosed, previously untreated cHL patient sample. Through magnetic negative selection, CD8+ T cells were separated from PBMCs that had been thawed. Libraries were prepared by immunoSEQ multiplex PCR; TCRdb keeps only in-frame clonotypes and omits some of them. The data show approximately 21,000 clones, around 87% seen once. The specimen was CD8+ T cells from blood. The receptors were gathered from a human donor with classical Hodgkin lymphoma.

The chain uses TRBV4-3 and TRBJ1-3, with unresolved D. In germline, CDR1 is LGHNA, CDR2 YSLEER. V dropped 0 bases and J dropped 9 bases, with 15 bases sitting between them. This CDR3 spans 15 amino acids. Here the CDR3 reads CASSQDPGPRSTIYF. CDR3 DNA: TGCGCCAGCAGCCAAGATCCCGGACCAAGAAGCACCATATATTTT.

The chain has TRBV5-1 and TRBJ2-2; no firm D call. The CDR3 length is 13 residues. Per germline, CDR1 SGHRS and CDR2 YFSETQ. Deletions cut 2 bases from V and 1 base from J, with 3 bases between. The CDR3 reads CASSLGNTGELFF. CDR3 DNA: TGCGCCAGCAGCTTAGGGAACACCGGGGAGCTGTTTTTT.

The V and J genes are TRBV4-3 and TRBJ2-1; a weak D match, TRBD2 (6 bases). The CDR3 contains 16 residues. CDR1 is LGHNA, CDR2 YSLEER, per germline. Trimming pared 0 bases from V and 9 bases from J, leaving 18 bases between. The CDR3 DNA is TGCGCCAGCAGCCAAGATCTCAGACTAGAGTCGGGTGAGCAGTTCTTC. It encodes CASSQDLRLESGEQFF.

The rearrangement links TRBV27 to TRBJ2-7; 9 bases align to TRBD1. Germline V CDR1 and CDR2: MNHEY, SMNVEV (reference sequence). This CDR3 contains 15 residues. With V trimmed by 0 bases and J by 5 bases, 5 bases remained unmatched. As DNA, the CDR3 is TGTGCCAGCAGTTTATCAGCGGACAGGGGCCACGAGCAGTACTTC. Translating it yields CASSLSADRGHEQYF.

This chain joins TRBV6-6 and TRBJ2-1, with 7 bases that match TRBD2. Germline V CDR1 and CDR2: MNHNY, SVGAGI (reference sequence). The CDR3 loop spans 14 amino acids. The junction had 6 bases not matched to a gene; V was cut back by 6 bases and J by 4 bases. The CDR3 DNA is TGTGCCAGCAGCCATCTAGCGGCTTACAATGAGCAGTTCTTC. Translated: CASSHLAAYNEQFF.

V gene TRBV5-1 combines with J gene TRBJ2-3; D unclear. Germline lookup yields CDR1 SGHRS and CDR2 YFSETQ. CDR3 size: 15 residues. V was trimmed by 5 bases and J by 4 bases, leaving 17 bases between them. The CDR3 DNA follows: TGCGCCAGCAGTTTTTTTTTGAGGAGCGCAGATACGCAGTATTTT. Protein sequence: CASSFFLRSADTQYF.

The V and J genes are TRBV2 and TRBJ1-4; D not certain. Germline V gives CDR1 SNHLY, CDR2 FYNNEI. With 5 bases removed from V and 8 bases from J, the gap between germline ends came to 9 bases. CDR3 length: 12 amino acids. The DNA for the CDR3 is TGTGCCAGCAGTCTCGGTGGCGAAAAACTGTTTTTT. The encoded protein is CASSLGGEKLFF.

This sequence joins TRBV11-2 and TRBJ2-5; TRBD1 aligns across 9 bases. This CDR3 region has 16 residues. CDR1 SGHAT and CDR2 FQNNGV come from the germline V gene. Trimming at V came to 6 bases and at J to 5 bases, leaving 13 bases not matched to a gene. DNA of the CDR3: TGTGCCAGCAGATACTCCGGGACAGGGAACATGGAGACCCAGTACTTC. Translation: CASRYSGTGNMETQYF.

This clone was counted once. CDR3 in amino acids: CASSLMAAYEQYF. In DNA, the CDR3 is TGTGCCAGCAGCTTGATGGCAGCGTACGAGCAGTACTTC. The rearrangement links TRBV11-2 to TRBJ2-7; D remains ambiguous. The CDR3 consists of 13 residues. Between the trimmed V and J ends, which lost 3 bases and 4 bases, there was a span of 10 bases. Germline-derived CDR1 and CDR2 are SGHAT and FQNNGV.

The rearrangement links TRBV28 to TRBJ1-1; 7 bases fit TRBD1. This CDR3 has 15 amino acids. The germline CDR1 and CDR2 sequences are MDHEN and SYDVKM. Germline trimming cut 5 bases from V and 0 bases from J; bases unmatched to any gene: 6. CDR3: CASSDDRALNTEAFF. CDR3 DNA sequence: TGTGCCAGCAGTGATGACAGGGCCCTGAACACTGAAGCTTTCTTT.

In DNA, the CDR3 is TGTGCCAGCAGACCAACGGGACAGGGGCAAAATCAGCCCCAGCATTTT. Its translation is CASRPTGQGQNQPQHF. V and J are TRBV28 and TRBJ1-5; 10 positions agree with TRBD1. Germline CDR1 MDHEN, CDR2 SYDVKM. The CDR3 length is 16 residues. V lost 6 bases and J lost 4; bases outside the gene matches: 9.

The chain uses TRBV5-1 and TRBJ2-2; D gene unclear. This CDR3 comprises 13 residues. V lost 4 bases to trimming and J lost 1 base, with 5 bases between them. Germline V CDR1 and CDR2: SGHRS, YFSETQ. The CDR3 DNA reads TGCGCCAGCAGCGCAGAGAACACCGGGGAGCTGTTTTTT. As protein: CASSAENTGELFF. The variable domain in full, completed from reference TRBV5-1 and TRBJ2-2, reads KAGVTQTPRYLIKTRGQQVTLSCSPISGHRSVSWYQQTPGQGLQFLFEYFSETQRNKGNFPGRFSGRQFSNSRSEMNVSTLELGDSALYLCASSAENTGELFFGEGSRLTVL.

DNA of the CDR3: TGTGCCTGGAGTGGACAGGGTGGCAATCAGCCCCAGCATTTT. Its translation: CAWSGQGGNQPQHF. This chain connects TRBV30 to TRBJ1-5, with TRBD1 matching 7 bases. Germline trimming cut 1 base from V and 2 bases from J; bases unmatched to any gene: 2. The germline V gene has CDR1 GTSNPN and CDR2 SVGIG (reference sequence). This CDR3 has 14 amino acids.

This chain links TRBV15 with TRBJ2-1, with 13 bases matching TRBD2. The V segment lost 0 bases and the J segment 8 bases; nucleotides outside the gene matches: 10. Per germline, CDR1 LNHNV and CDR2 YYDKDF (reference sequence). This CDR3 is 18 amino acids long. CDR3 in amino acids: CATSRDDASLAGGDEQFF. CDR3 coding DNA: TGTGCCACCAGCAGAGATGATGCGTCACTAGCGGGAGGGGATGAGCAGTTCTTC.

The gene calls are TRBV10-3 and TRBJ1-3, with a tentative D call TRBD1 (6 bases). The CDR3 is 17 amino acids. Germline CDR1 and CDR2: ENHRY and SYGVKD. The V and J ends lost 2 bases and 1 base respectively, with 15 bases between them. The CDR3, as DNA: TGTGCCATCAGTGAGGGGGGGCGGGGGCCATCTGGAAACACCATATATTTT. It codes for CAISEGGRGPSGNTIYF.

V gene TRBV5-1 combines with J gene TRBJ1-2; D is perhaps TRBD1 (5 bases). From germline, CDR1 is SGHRS and CDR2 YFSETQ. Trimming removed 4 bases at V and 4 bases at J, with 20 bases between. There are 16 residues in the CDR3. The CDR3 reads CASSREARDLPYGYTF. The CDR3 region has the DNA TGCGCCAGCAGCCGAGAGGCCAGGGACCTCCCCTATGGCTACACCTTC.

V and J are TRBV7-9 and TRBJ2-7; unclear D gene. The CDR3 is made up of 14 amino acids. Germline-derived CDR1 and CDR2 are SEHNR and FQNEAQ (reference sequence). The V gene lost 1 base and the J gene lost 1 base, with 8 bases spanning the gap. The DNA for the CDR3 is TGTGCCAGCAGCTTAGTGGATTCTTCCTACGAGCAGTACTTC. This sequence encodes CASSLVDSSYEQYF.

V gene TRBV11-2 combines with J gene TRBJ1-5; D gene uncertain. Germline V lookup: CDR1 SGHAT, CDR2 FQNNGV. Trimming cost V 1 base and J 6 bases, with 10 bases left between them. The CDR3 spans 14 residues. The CDR3 DNA reads as TGTGCCAGCAGCTTAGTTGGCAGTAGTCAGCCCCAGCATTTT. Translated, it gives CASSLVGSSQPQHF.

Only a few counts were recorded for this clone. The J gene is TRBJ2-5, the V gene TRBV27, with TRBD1 as a possible D gene (5 bases). Trimming stripped 3 bases from V and 1 base from J, with 9 bases between. CDR1 is MNHEY, CDR2 SMNVEV, per germline (reference sequence). This CDR3 has 14 residues. CDR3: CASSLWQGQETQYF. Here the CDR3 DNA reads TGTGCCAGCAGTTTGTGGCAGGGCCAAGAGACCCAGTACTTC.

V usage is TRBV19 and J usage is TRBJ1-1, with 8 bases lining up with TRBD1. V lost 1 base, J lost 5 bases, and 3 bases stayed unmatched. CDR3 length equals 14 residues. Per germline, CDR1 LNHDA and CDR2 SQIVND (reference sequence). The CDR3 loop is CASSIGQGWTEAFF. In nucleotides, the CDR3 is TGTGCCAGTAGTATAGGACAGGGGTGGACTGAAGCTTTCTTT.

J is TRBJ1-2 and V is TRBV6-5; TRBD1 might be the D (6 bases). There are 15 residues in the CDR3. V was cut by 0 bases and J by 8 bases, with 16 bases left in between. Per the germline V gene, CDR1 is MNHEY and CDR2 is SVGAGI. CDR3 residues: CASSYSRKDSPGYTF. The CDR3 DNA reads TGTGCCAGCAGTTACTCGAGGAAGGACAGTCCAGGCTACACCTTC.

The V and J genes are TRBV5-1 and TRBJ2-2; D is ambiguous. Germline values: CDR1 SGHRS, CDR2 YFSETQ. The V and J ends lost 7 bases and 0 bases respectively, with 7 bases between them. The CDR3 length is 13 residues. The CDR3 spells CASSPSNTGELFF. As DNA, the CDR3 is TGCGCCAGCTCCCCATCGAACACCGGGGAGCTGTTTTTT.

This rearrangement joins TRBV4-1 to TRBJ2-1; D remains unclear. V shed 0 bases and J shed 3 bases, with 6 bases lying between them. The CDR3 has 14 amino acids. The germline V gene has CDR1 MGHRA and CDR2 YSYEKL. DNA for the CDR3: TGCGCCAGCAGCCAAGAAAACCACTACAATGAGCAGTTCTTC. Its translation: CASSQENHYNEQFF.

This chain connects TRBV7-2 to TRBJ2-7, with D unresolved. Germline assignment: CDR1 SGHTA and CDR2 FQGNSA. The CDR3 totals 15 residues. Trimming removed 5 bases from V and 3 bases from J, with 17 bases in between. CDR3 sequence: CASSRGVPSNYEQYF. In DNA form, the CDR3 reads TGTGCCAGCAGCCGTGGGGTCCCATCAAACTACGAGCAGTACTTC.

The chain uses TRBV4-1 and TRBJ2-7; tentative D call: TRBD1 (5 bases). Trimming removed 1 base at V and 1 base at J, with 8 bases between. The CDR3 contains 14 residues. Germline V gene sequence: CDR1 MGHRA, CDR2 YSYEKL. DNA of the CDR3: TGCGCCAGCAGCCAAGGGGGCCTGTCCTACGAGCAGTACTTC. Protein product: CASSQGGLSYEQYF.

The V and J genes are TRBV11-2 and TRBJ1-3; D gene ambiguous. In germline, CDR1 is SGHAT, CDR2 FQNNGV. Trimming left V 3 bases short and J 4 bases short, with 10 bases between. The CDR3 spans 14 residues. This CDR3 is CASSFFGSGNTIYF. CDR3 DNA: TGTGCCAGCAGCTTCTTCGGGTCGGGAAACACCATATATTTT. Together with reference TRBV11-2 and TRBJ1-3, the CDR3 gives the full variable domain: EAGVAQSPRYKIIEKRQSVAFWCNPISGHATLYWYQQILGQGPKLLIQFQNNGVVDDSQLPKDRFSAERLKGVDSTLKIQPAKLEDSAVYLCASSFFGSGNTIYFGEGSWLTVV.

This chain's CDR3 is CASSPPTGWVGYTF. Written as DNA, the CDR3 is TGTGCCAGCAGTCCACCTACAGGGTGGGTTGGCTACACCTTC. The gene calls are TRBV28 and TRBJ1-2, with TRBD1 as a possible D gene (6 bases). This CDR3 is built from 14 residues. V was cut by 5 bases and J by 7 bases, with 17 bases left in between. The germline gives CDR1 MDHEN, CDR2 SYDVKM.

The V gene is TRBV9, the J gene TRBJ1-2, with TRBD1 as a possible D gene (6 bases). This CDR3 spans 15 amino acids. Deletions cut 0 bases from V and 4 bases from J, with 13 bases between. CDR1 and CDR2 (germline): SGDLS, YYNGEE. The CDR3 nucleotides are TGTGCCAGCAGCGTAGGGGGGGCGGGCCCCTATGGCTACACCTTC. This sequence encodes CASSVGGAGPYGYTF. The entire variable domain, with the rest obtained from reference TRBV9 and TRBJ1-2, is as follows: DSGVTQTPKHLITATGQRVTLRCSPRSGDLSVYWYQQSLDQGLQFLIQYYNGEERAKGNILERFSAQQFPDLHSELNLSSLELGDSALYFCASSVGGAGPYGYTFGSGTRLTVV.